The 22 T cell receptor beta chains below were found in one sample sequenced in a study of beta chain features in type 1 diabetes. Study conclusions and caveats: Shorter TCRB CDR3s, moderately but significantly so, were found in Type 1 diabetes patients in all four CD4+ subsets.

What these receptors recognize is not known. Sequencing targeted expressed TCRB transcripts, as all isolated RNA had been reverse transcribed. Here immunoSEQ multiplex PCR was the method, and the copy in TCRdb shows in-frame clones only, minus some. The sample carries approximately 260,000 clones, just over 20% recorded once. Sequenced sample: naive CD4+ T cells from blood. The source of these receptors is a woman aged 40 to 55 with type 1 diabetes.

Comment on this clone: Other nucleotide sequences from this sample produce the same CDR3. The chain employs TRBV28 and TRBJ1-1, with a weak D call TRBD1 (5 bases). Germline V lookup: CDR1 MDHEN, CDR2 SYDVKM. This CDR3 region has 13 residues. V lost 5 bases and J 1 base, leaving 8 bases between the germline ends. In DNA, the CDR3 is TGTGCCAGCAGTCCCACAGGGAACACTGAAGCTTTCTTT. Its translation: CASSPTGNTEAFF.

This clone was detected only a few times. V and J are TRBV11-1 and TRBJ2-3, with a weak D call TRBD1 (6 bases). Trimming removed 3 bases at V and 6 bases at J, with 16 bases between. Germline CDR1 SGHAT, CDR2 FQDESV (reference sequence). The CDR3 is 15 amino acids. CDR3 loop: CASSFPQGPSDTQYF. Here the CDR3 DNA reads TGTGCCAGCAGCTTTCCTCAGGGGCCCTCGGATACGCAGTATTTT.

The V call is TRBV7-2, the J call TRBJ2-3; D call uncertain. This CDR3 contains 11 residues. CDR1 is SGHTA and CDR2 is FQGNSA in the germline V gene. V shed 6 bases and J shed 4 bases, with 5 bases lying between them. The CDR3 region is CASRAADTQYF. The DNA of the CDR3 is TGTGCCAGCAGGGCGGCAGATACGCAGTATTTT. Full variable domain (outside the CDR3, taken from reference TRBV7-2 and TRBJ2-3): GAGVSQSPSNKVTEKGKDVELRCDPISGHTALYWYRQSLGQGLEFLIYFQGNSAPDKSGLPSDRFSAERTGGSVSTLTIQRTQQEDSAVYLCASRAADTQYFGPGTRLTVL.

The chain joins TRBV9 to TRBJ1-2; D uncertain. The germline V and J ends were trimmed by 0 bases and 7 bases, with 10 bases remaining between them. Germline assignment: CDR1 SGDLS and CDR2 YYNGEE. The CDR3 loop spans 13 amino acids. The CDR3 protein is CASSVGGKSGYTF. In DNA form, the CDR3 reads TGTGCCAGCAGCGTAGGTGGCAAATCTGGCTACACCTTC.

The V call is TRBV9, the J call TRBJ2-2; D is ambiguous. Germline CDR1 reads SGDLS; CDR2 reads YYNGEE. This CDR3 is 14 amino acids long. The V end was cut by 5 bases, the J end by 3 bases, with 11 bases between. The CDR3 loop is CASRTFGHTGELFF. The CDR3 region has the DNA TGTGCCAGCAGGACGTTTGGGCACACCGGGGAGCTGTTTTTT.

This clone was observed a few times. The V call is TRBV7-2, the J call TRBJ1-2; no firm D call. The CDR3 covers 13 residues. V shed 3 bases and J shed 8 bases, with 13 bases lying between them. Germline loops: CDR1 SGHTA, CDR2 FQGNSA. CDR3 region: CASSFGPPGGYTF. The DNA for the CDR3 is TGTGCCAGCAGCTTTGGGCCACCAGGCGGCTACACCTTC.

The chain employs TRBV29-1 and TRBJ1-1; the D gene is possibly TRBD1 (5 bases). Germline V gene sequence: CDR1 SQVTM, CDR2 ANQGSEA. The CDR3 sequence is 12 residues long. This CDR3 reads CMGRRGNTEAFF. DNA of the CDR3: TGCATGGGGAGGAGGGGGAACACTGAAGCTTTCTTT.

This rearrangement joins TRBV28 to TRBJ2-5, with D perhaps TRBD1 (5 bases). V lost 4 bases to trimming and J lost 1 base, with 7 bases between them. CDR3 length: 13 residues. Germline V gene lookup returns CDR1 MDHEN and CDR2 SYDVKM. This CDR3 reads CASSSGIQETQYF. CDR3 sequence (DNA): TGTGCCAGCAGTTCAGGGATCCAAGAGACCCAGTACTTC.

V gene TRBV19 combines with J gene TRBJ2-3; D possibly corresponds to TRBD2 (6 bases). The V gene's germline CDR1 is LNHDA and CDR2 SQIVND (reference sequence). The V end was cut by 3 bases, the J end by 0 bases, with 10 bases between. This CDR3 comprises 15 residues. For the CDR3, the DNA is TGTGCCAGTAGTATCCGGGACTCTAGCACAGATACGCAGTATTTT. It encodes CASSIRDSSTDTQYF.

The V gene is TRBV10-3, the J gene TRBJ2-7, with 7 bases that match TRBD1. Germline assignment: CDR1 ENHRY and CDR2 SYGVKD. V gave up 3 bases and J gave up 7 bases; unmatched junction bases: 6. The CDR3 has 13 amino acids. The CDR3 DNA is TGTGCCATCAGTGAATCCCCAGGGGGAGAGCAGTACTTC. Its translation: CAISESPGGEQYF.

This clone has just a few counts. CDR3 nucleotides: TGTGCCACCAGCAGAGAGGGGAGCACTGAAGCTTTCTTT. This encodes CATSREGSTEAFF. The V call is TRBV15, the J call TRBJ1-1; D uncertain. V dropped 0 bases and J dropped 4 bases, with 6 bases sitting between them. The CDR3 contains 13 residues. Germline V CDR1 and CDR2: LNHNV, YYDKDF (reference sequence).

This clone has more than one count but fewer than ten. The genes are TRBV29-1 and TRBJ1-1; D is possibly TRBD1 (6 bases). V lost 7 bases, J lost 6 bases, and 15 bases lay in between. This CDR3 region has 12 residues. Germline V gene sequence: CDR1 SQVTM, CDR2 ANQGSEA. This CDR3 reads CSAVGPGAEAFF. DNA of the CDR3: TGCAGCGCCGTGGGTCCAGGGGCTGAAGCTTTCTTT. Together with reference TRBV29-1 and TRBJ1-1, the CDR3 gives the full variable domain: SAVISQKPSRDICQRGTSLTIQCQVDSQVTMMFWYRQQPGQSLTLIATANQGSEATYESGFVIDKFPISRPNLTFSTLTVSNMSPEDSSIYLCSAVGPGAEAFFGQGTRLTVV.

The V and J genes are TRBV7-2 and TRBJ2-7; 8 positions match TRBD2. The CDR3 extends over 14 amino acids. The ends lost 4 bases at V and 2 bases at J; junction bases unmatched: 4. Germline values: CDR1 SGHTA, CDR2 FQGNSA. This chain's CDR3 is CASSSGGGPYEQYF. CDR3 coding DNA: TGTGCCAGCAGCTCGGGAGGGGGGCCCTACGAGCAGTACTTC. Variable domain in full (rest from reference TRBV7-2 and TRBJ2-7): GAGVSQSPSNKVTEKGKDVELRCDPISGHTALYWYRQSLGQGLEFLIYFQGNSAPDKSGLPSDRFSAERTGGSVSTLTIQRTQQEDSAVYLCASSSGGGPYEQYFGPGTRLTVT.

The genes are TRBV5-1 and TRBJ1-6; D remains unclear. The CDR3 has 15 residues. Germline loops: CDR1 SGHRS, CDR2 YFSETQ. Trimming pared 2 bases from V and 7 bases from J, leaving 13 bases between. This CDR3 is CASSFGGSANSPLHF. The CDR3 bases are TGCGCCAGCAGCTTCGGAGGATCAGCCAATTCACCCCTCCACTTT.

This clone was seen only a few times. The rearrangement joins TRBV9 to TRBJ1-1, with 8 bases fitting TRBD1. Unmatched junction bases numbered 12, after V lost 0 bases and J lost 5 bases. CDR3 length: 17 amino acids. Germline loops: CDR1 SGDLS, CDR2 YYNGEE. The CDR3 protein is CASSVDQRPGGKTEAFF. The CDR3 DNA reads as TGTGCCAGCAGCGTAGACCAAAGGCCAGGGGGCAAAACTGAAGCTTTCTTT.

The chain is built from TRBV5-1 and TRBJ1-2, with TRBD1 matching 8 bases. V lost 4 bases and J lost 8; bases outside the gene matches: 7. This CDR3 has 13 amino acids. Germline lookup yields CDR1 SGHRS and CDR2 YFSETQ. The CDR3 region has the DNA TGCGCCAGCAGCGCCGGACAGGGAATCGGCTACACCTTC. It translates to CASSAGQGIGYTF.

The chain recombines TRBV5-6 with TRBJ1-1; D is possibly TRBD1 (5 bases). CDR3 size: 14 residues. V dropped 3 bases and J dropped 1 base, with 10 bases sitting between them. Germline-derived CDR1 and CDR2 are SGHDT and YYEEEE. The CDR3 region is CASSSDRGNTEAFF. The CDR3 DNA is TGTGCCAGCAGCTCAGACAGAGGGAACACTGAAGCTTTCTTT.

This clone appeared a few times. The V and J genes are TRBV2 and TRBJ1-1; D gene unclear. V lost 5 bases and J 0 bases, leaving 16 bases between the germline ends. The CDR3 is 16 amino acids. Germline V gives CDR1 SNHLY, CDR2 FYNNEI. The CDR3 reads CASSPRRTNMNTEAFF. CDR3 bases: TGTGCCAGCAGTCCTAGACGGACTAACATGAACACTGAAGCTTTCTTT.

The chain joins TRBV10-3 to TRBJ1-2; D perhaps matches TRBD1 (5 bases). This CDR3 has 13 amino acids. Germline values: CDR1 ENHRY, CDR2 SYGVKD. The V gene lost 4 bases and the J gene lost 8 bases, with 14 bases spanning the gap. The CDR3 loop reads CAISAGILEGYTF. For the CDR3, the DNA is TGTGCCATCAGTGCAGGGATTCTGGAGGGCTACACCTTC.

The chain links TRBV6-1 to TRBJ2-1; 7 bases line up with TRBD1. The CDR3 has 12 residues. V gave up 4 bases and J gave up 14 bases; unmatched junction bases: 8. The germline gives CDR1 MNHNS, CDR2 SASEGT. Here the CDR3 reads CASSGPVGTEFF. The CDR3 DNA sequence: TGTGCCAGCAGTGGACCCGTCGGGACAGAGTTCTTC.

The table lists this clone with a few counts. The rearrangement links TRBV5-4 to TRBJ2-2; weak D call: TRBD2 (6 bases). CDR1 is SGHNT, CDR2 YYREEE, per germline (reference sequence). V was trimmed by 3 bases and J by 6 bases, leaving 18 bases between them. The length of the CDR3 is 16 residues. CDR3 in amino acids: CASSSGARRAPGELFF. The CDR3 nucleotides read TGTGCCAGCAGCTCCGGGGCCCGGAGGGCGCCCGGGGAGCTGTTTTTT. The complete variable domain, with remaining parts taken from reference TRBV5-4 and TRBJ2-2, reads ETGVTQSPTHLIKTRGQQVTLRCSSQSGHNTVSWYQQALGQGPQFIFQYYREEENGRGNFPPRFSGLQFPNYSSELNVNALELDDSALYLCASSSGARRAPGELFFGEGSRLTVL.

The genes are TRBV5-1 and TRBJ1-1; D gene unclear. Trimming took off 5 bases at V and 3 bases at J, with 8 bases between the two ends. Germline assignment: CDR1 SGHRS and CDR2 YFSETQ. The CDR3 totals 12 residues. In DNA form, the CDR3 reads TGCGCCAGCAGGACCCGGGACACTGAAGCTTTCTTT. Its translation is CASRTRDTEAFF.